The entry that follows covers one TCR beta chain sequence. As yet, its antigen is unknown. The data originate from a study of CD8 T cells in ankylosing spondylitis. Study findings and constraints: Disease-linked clones bore a CD8+ phenotype, appearing relatively rarely in peripheral blood.

V gave up 7 bases and J gave up 1 base; unmatched junction bases: 4. The CDR3 totals 13 residues. In germline, CDR1 is DFQATT, CDR2 SNEGSKA (reference sequence). Preparation of TCR beta libraries was done by quantitative 5'-RACE with molecular barcodes. MiXCR was run by TCRdb on the 5' RACE reads, yielding one entry per CDR3 protein. This table holds about 220,000 distinct CDR3 sequences, roughly 24% found once. Material: blood, either unsorted or a sorted T cell fraction (not recorded which). The chain joins TRBV20-1 to TRBJ2-3, with 8 bases matching TRBD2. This clonotype was sampled from a male donor with ankylosing spondylitis or in good health (not recorded which). CDR3 sequence: CSVSTSGTDTQYF. In DNA, the CDR3 is TGCAGTGTTTCGACTAGCGGCACAGATACGCAGTATTTT.